This T cell receptor (beta chain) was captured in a study of PD-1 blockade in classical Hodgkin lymphoma. Clones were sequenced by immunoSEQ multiplex PCR, and TCRdb holds only the in-frame ones, with some missing. The top ten hold 6.5% to 7.5% of the sample, which has approximately 100,000 clones, about 89% seen once. Relapses following autologous stem cell transplantation were seen in all patients, with brentuximab vedotin exposure varying. Notes on this clone: Its antigen is not identified.

Study-level points and caveats: Prior to therapy, complete responders displayed diversity much like that of newly diagnosed patients.

This CDR3 has 14 amino acids. Germline values: CDR1 LNHDA, CDR2 SQIVND (reference sequence). V lost 4 bases, J lost 3 bases, and 13 bases lay in between. This clonotype was sampled from a human donor with classical Hodgkin lymphoma. The sample consisted of peripheral blood mononuclear cells (PBMCs), taken before the second cycle of nivolumab. The chain couples TRBV19 to TRBJ2-7, with D possibly matching TRBD1 (6 bases). For the CDR3, the DNA is TGTGCCAGTAGTAGCGGGCGAGGGGGCTACGAGCAGTACTTC. It codes for CASSSGRGGYEQYF.